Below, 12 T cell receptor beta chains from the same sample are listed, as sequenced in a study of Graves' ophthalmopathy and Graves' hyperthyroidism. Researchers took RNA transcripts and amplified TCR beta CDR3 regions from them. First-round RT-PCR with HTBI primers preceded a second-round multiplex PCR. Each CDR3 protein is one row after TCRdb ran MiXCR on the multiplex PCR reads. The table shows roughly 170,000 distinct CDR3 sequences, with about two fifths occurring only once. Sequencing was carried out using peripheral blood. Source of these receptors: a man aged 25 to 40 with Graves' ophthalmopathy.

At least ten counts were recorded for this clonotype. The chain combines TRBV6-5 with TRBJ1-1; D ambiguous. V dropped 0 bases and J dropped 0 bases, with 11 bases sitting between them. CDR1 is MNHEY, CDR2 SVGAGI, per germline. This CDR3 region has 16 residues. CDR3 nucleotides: TGTGCCAGCAGTTACTCCGGGCCTAGGGTGAACACTGAAGCTTTCTTT. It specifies CASSYSGPRVNTEAFF.

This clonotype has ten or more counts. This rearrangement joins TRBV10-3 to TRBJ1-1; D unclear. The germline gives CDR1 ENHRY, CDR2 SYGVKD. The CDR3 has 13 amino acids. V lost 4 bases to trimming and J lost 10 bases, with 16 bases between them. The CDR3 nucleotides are TGTGCCATCAGTGGTGTCCCCGGCGGTGCAGCTTTCTTT. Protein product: CAISGVPGGAAFF.

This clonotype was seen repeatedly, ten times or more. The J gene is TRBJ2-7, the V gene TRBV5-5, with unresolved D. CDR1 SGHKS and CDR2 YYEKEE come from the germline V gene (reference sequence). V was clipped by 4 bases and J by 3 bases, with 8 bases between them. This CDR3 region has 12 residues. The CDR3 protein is CASSRIYYEQYF. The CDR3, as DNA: TGTGCCAGCAGCCGTATATACTACGAGCAGTACTTC.

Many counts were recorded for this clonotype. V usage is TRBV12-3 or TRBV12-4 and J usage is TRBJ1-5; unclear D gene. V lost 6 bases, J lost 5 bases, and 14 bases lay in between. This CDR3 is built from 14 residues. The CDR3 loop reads CASSPDGDYQPQHF. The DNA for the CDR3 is TGTGCCAGCAGCCCCGACGGAGATTATCAGCCCCAGCATTTT.

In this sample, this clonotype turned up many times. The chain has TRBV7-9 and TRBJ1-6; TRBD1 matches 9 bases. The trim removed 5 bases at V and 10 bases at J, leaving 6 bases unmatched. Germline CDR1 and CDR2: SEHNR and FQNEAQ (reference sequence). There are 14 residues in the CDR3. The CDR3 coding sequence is TGTGCCAGCAGCAAAGGACAGGGGCGGTCACCCCTCCACTTT. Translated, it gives CASSKGQGRSPLHF.

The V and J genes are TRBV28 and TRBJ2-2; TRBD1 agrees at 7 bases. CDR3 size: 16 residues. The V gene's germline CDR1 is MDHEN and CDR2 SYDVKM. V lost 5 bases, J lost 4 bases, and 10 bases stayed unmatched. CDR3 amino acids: CASSPQLTGFTGELFF. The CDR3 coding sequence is TGTGCCAGCAGTCCCCAACTGACAGGGTTCACCGGGGAGCTGTTTTTT.

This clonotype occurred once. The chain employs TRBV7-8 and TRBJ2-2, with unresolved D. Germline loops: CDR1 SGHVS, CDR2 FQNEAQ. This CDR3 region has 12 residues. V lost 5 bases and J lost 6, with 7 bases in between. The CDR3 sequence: CASSKGSGELFF. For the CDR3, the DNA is TGTGCCAGCAGCAAGGGTTCCGGGGAGCTGTTTTTT.

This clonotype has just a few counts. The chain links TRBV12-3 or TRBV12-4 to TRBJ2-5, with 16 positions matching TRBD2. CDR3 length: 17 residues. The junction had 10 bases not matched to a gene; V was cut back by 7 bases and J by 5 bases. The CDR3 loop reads CASTLGLAGGSGETQYF. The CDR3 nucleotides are TGTGCCAGCACCCTGGGACTAGCGGGAGGGTCGGGCGAGACCCAGTACTTC.

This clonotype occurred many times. CDR3 amino acids: CASSPGTGHNTEAFF. CDR3 in DNA: TGCGCCAGCAGCCCCGGGACAGGTCATAACACTGAAGCTTTCTTT. The chain carries TRBV4-1 and TRBJ1-1; TRBD1 aligns across 8 bases. Germline V gene lookup returns CDR1 MGHRA and CDR2 YSYEKL. The length of the CDR3 is 15 residues. Trimming took 4 bases from V and 2 from J; bases not matched to a gene: 6.

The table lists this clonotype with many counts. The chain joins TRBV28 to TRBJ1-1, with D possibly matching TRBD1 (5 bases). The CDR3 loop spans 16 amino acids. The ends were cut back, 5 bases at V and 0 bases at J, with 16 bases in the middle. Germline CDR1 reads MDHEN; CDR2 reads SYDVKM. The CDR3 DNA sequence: TGTGCCAGCAGTCCTCCGGGGGGGGGTTTGAACACTGAAGCTTTCTTT. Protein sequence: CASSPPGGGLNTEAFF.

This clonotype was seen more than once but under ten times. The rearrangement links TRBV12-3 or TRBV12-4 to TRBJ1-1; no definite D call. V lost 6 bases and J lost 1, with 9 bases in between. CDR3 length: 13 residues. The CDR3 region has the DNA TGTGCCAGCAGACGTAGGGAGAACACTGAAGCTTTCTTT. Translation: CASRRRENTEAFF.

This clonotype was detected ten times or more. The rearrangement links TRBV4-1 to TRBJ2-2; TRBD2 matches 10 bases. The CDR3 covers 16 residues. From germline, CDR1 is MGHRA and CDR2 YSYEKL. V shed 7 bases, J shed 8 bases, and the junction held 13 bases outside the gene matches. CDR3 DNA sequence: TGCGCCAGCACCCAGCGGGAGGGCCGTCTGGGAGGGGAGCTGTTTTTT. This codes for CASTQREGRLGGELFF.